This paragraph covers one T cell receptor beta chain sequence. The sample belongs to a study of blood T cell repertoires in COVID-19. Study details: The origin of the acute and convalescent COVID-19 samples was the United States, Italy and Spain. The cDNA or gDNA used as material had been derived from T cells, B-cell-depleted T cells, or PBMCs.

Per the study methods: Researchers report that nucleated cell counts were estimated from reference gene primer amplification. Profiled with immunoSEQ multiplex PCR; TCRdb holds only in-frame clones, not every one. D and trimming were read from the DNA, whereas the V and J calls and clone size are those reported in that table. The repertoire consists of some 290,000 clones, with approximately 90% occurring once and the leading ten covering roughly 2.1%. V lost 2 bases, J lost 5 bases, and 11 bases stayed unmatched. CDR3 length equals 17 residues. The germline gives CDR1 SGHVS, CDR2 FQNEAQ. Participants reported their clinical history, and cohort assignment relied on those reports.

The source material was PBMCs or T cells enriched from blood (not recorded which). The chain recombines TRBV7-8 with TRBJ2-2; 7 bases are shared with TRBD1. The TCR comes from a woman in her thirties or forties with acute COVID-19. CDR3 nucleotide sequence: TGTGCCAGCAGCTTAAAGCCGCGACAGGGTGTAACCGGGGAGCTGTTTTTT. This sequence encodes CASSLKPRQGVTGELFF. Together with reference TRBV7-8 and TRBJ2-2, the CDR3 gives the full variable domain: GAGVSQSPRYKVAKRGQDVALRCDPISGHVSLFWYQQALGQGPEFLTYFQNEAQLDKSGLPSDRFFAERPEGSVSTLKIQRTQQEDSAVYLCASSLKPRQGVTGELFFGEGSRLTVL.